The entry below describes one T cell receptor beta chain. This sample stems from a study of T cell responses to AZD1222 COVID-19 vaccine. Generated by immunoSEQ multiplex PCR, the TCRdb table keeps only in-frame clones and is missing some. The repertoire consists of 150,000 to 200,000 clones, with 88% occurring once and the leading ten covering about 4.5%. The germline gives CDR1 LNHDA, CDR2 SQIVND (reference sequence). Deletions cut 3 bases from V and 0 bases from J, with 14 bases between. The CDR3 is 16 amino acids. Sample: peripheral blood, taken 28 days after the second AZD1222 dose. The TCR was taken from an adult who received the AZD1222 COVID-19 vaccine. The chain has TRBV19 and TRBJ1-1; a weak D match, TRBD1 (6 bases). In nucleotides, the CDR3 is TGTGCCAGTAGTATTAGAGGGGGTTACATGAACACTGAAGCTTTCTTT. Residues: CASSIRGGYMNTEAFF.